These 24 T cell receptor beta chains originate from one sample sequenced in a study of T cell responses to AZD1222 COVID-19 vaccine. TCRdb keeps only in-frame clones here, not all; method: immunoSEQ multiplex PCR. This sample yields fewer than 150,000 clones, of which roughly 86% are seen a single time; roughly 5.7% belongs to the top ten. Sequenced here: peripheral blood, sampled 28 days after the second AZD1222 dose. These receptors were taken from an adult who received the AZD1222 COVID-19 vaccine.

The chain couples TRBV3-1 (or the pseudogene TRBV3-2) to TRBJ2-7; TRBD2 might be the D (5 bases). V lost 3 bases to trimming and J lost 6 bases, with 15 bases between them. Per germline, CDR1 LGHDT and CDR2 YNNKEL (reference sequence). This CDR3 contains 14 residues. The DNA for the CDR3 is TGTGCCAGCAGCCATACCCTCGGGGTCGGCGAGCAGTACTTC. Its protein product is CASSHTLGVGEQYF.

This chain uses TRBV7-9 with TRBJ2-4; D gene uncertain. Germline V lookup: CDR1 SEHNR, CDR2 FQNEAQ (reference sequence). CDR3 length: 15 amino acids. V was clipped by 5 bases and J by 3 bases, with 14 bases between them. This chain's CDR3 is CASSTGEAHKNIQYF. CDR3 coding DNA: TGTGCCAGCAGCACCGGAGAGGCGCACAAAAACATTCAGTACTTC. Variable domain in full (rest from reference TRBV7-9 and TRBJ2-4): DTGVSQNPRHKITKRGQNVTFRCDPISEHNRLYWYRQTLGQGPEFLTYFQNEAQLEKSRLLSDRFSAERPKGSFSTLEIQRTEQGDSAMYLCASSTGEAHKNIQYFGAGTRLSVL.

J is TRBJ2-5 and V is TRBV4-1; D possibly corresponds to TRBD1 (5 bases). V was trimmed by 3 bases and J by 0 bases, leaving 17 bases between them. CDR1 and CDR2 from the germline V gene are MGHRA and YSYEKL. The CDR3 has 17 amino acids. CDR3 sequence (DNA): TGCGCCAGCAGCCAGGGGCTAGTCCATCCGTACCAAGAGACCCAGTACTTC. This gives the protein CASSQGLVHPYQETQYF.

J is TRBJ2-7 and V is TRBV2; 9 bases match TRBD1. This CDR3 contains 14 residues. Germline trimming cut 7 bases from V and 2 bases from J; bases unmatched to any gene: 6. From germline, CDR1 is SNHLY and CDR2 FYNNEI. The DNA for the CDR3 is TGTGCCAGCATTCCTGGACAGGGGCCCTACGAGCAGTACTTC. It codes for CASIPGQGPYEQYF.

This chain links TRBV6-4 with TRBJ1-5; D is unclear. V lost 4 bases to trimming and J lost 3 bases, with 7 bases between them. The germline V gene encodes CDR1 MRHNA and CDR2 SNTAGT. The CDR3 runs to 13 residues. CDR3 loop: CASSAQDNQPQHF. DNA of the CDR3: TGTGCCAGCAGTGCTCAGGACAATCAGCCCCAGCATTTT.

V gene TRBV30 combines with J gene TRBJ1-2; a weak D match, TRBD1 (5 bases). The CDR3 length is 13 residues. V was pared by 5 bases and J by 2 bases, with 12 bases between. Germline V gene sequence: CDR1 GTSNPN, CDR2 SVGIG (reference sequence). CDR3 in DNA: TGTGCCTGGGAAACAGGTTTAAACTATGGCTACACCTTC. Encoded protein: CAWETGLNYGYTF.

The chain has TRBV3-1 (or the pseudogene TRBV3-2) and TRBJ1-4; a possible D gene is TRBD1 (6 bases). CDR1 and CDR2 (germline): LGHDT, YNNKEL (reference sequence). The CDR3 length is 15 residues. V was cut by 3 bases and J by 3 bases, with 11 bases left in between. The CDR3 bases are TGTGCCAGCAGCCATATCGGACAGTCTAATGAAAAACTGTTTTTT. As protein: CASSHIGQSNEKLFF.

This rearrangement joins TRBV29-1 to TRBJ2-2; D is possibly TRBD1 (7 bases). Trimming took 6 bases from V and 7 from J, leaving 15 bases between them. This CDR3 comprises 13 residues. CDR1 is SQVTM and CDR2 is ANQGSEA in the germline V gene. CDR3: CSVLRRGDGELFF. Here the CDR3 DNA reads TGCAGCGTCCTCCGCAGGGGGGACGGGGAGCTGTTTTTT.

This clone occurred once. V and J are TRBV7-9 and TRBJ2-5; 8 bases match TRBD2. This CDR3 is built from 15 residues. V lost 2 bases to trimming and J lost 0 bases; unmatched junction nucleotides: 2. Germline CDR1 SEHNR, CDR2 FQNEAQ (reference sequence). The CDR3 reads CASSLIAGNQETQYF. In DNA, the CDR3 is TGTGCCAGCAGCTTAATAGCGGGGAACCAAGAGACCCAGTACTTC.

This chain links TRBV5-1 with TRBJ1-2, with D hard to call. The germline gives CDR1 SGHRS, CDR2 YFSETQ. The CDR3 is 13 residues long. With 3 bases removed from V and 2 bases from J, the gap between germline ends came to 8 bases. The CDR3 region has the DNA TGCGCCAGCAGCTCGGGTCCCAACTATGGCTACACCTTC. Encoded protein: CASSSGPNYGYTF.

The chain links TRBV27 to TRBJ2-5, with 14 nucleotides matching TRBD2. Germline-derived CDR1 and CDR2 are MNHEY and SMNVEV (reference sequence). V gave up 8 bases and J gave up 4 bases; unmatched junction bases: 21. The CDR3 has 20 amino acids. CDR3 nucleotide sequence: TGTGCCAGCTCTTTCACGGCACCTCCGGGACTAGCGGGAGTAAGAGAGACCCAGTACTTC. Protein: CASSFTAPPGLAGVRETQYF.

The chain carries TRBV18 and TRBJ2-3; 7 bases align to TRBD1. Germline CDR1 KGHSH, CDR2 LQKENI. After removal of 2 bases from V and 1 base from J, the junction contained 3 bases not matched to a gene. The CDR3 contains 15 residues. The CDR3 spells CASSPRQGRTDTQYF. In DNA form, the CDR3 reads TGTGCCAGCTCACCAAGACAGGGTCGCACAGATACGCAGTATTTT.

The chain employs TRBV25-1 and TRBJ1-2; 9 bases are a match to TRBD1. There are 13 residues in the CDR3. The germline V gene encodes CDR1 MGHDK and CDR2 SYGVNS. Trimming at V came to 6 bases and at J to 7 bases, leaving 6 bases not matched to a gene. CDR3 region: CASRQGALGGYTF. CDR3 coding DNA: TGTGCCAGCAGACAGGGGGCGCTGGGTGGCTACACCTTC.

The rearrangement joins TRBV5-1 to TRBJ1-2; tentatively, D is TRBD1 (5 bases). From germline, CDR1 is SGHRS and CDR2 YFSETQ. The CDR3 covers 13 residues. V was cut by 1 base and J by 2 bases, with 6 bases left in between. The CDR3 DNA reads TGCGCCAGCAGCTTGTCAGGGAACTATGGCTACACCTTC. Its translation: CASSLSGNYGYTF.

This clone was counted only a few times. The rearrangement joins TRBV11-1 to TRBJ2-7, with 9 bases aligning to TRBD1. Per the germline V gene, CDR1 is SGHAT and CDR2 is FQDESV (reference sequence). This CDR3 region has 13 residues. The V gene end was trimmed by 6 bases and the J gene end by 6 bases; junction bases not matched to a gene: 6. The CDR3 here is CASRWTGDSEQYF. In DNA, the CDR3 is TGTGCCAGCAGATGGACAGGGGACTCCGAGCAGTACTTC.

The rearrangement joins TRBV7-2 to TRBJ1-4; TRBD1 might be the D (5 bases). This CDR3 has 14 amino acids. With 1 base removed from V and 8 bases from J, the gap between germline ends came to 11 bases. The V gene's germline CDR1 is SGHTA and CDR2 FQGNSA. CDR3 bases: TGTGCCAGCAGCTTAGGCAGGGAGGGAGAAAAACTGTTTTTT. Protein: CASSLGREGEKLFF. Full variable domain (missing parts from reference TRBV7-2 and TRBJ1-4): GAGVSQSPSNKVTEKGKDVELRCDPISGHTALYWYRQSLGQGLEFLIYFQGNSAPDKSGLPSDRFSAERTGGSVSTLTIQRTQQEDSAVYLCASSLGREGEKLFFGSGTQLSVL.

The chain uses TRBV19 and TRBJ1-6; D unclear. Trimming cost V 6 bases and J 7 bases, with 19 bases left between them. Germline V gene lookup returns CDR1 LNHDA and CDR2 SQIVND (reference sequence). This CDR3 is built from 16 residues. Here the CDR3 reads CASSPTSFFPNSPLHF. The CDR3 DNA sequence: TGTGCCAGTAGCCCGACCTCCTTCTTCCCCAATTCACCCCTCCACTTT.

The chain carries TRBV5-1 and TRBJ2-3; TRBD1 matches at 7 bases. Unmatched junction bases numbered 6, after V lost 7 bases and J lost 4 bases. Germline CDR1 reads SGHRS; CDR2 reads YFSETQ. The CDR3 is 13 residues long. Here the CDR3 reads CASSEQGSDTQYF. The CDR3 bases are TGCGCCAGCTCGGAACAGGGGTCAGATACGCAGTATTTT.

CDR3 sequence: CASSQGSTRYGYTF. DNA for the CDR3: TGTGCCAGCAGCCAAGGGTCAACCCGCTATGGCTACACCTTC. This chain uses TRBV4-2 with TRBJ1-2; D uncertain. The CDR3 loop spans 14 amino acids. Looked up from germline, CDR1 is LGHNA and CDR2 is YNFKEQ. V lost 1 base to trimming and J lost 4 bases, with 10 bases between them.

This chain joins TRBV28 and TRBJ2-2; 7 bases fit TRBD1. Per germline, CDR1 MDHEN and CDR2 SYDVKM. This CDR3 spans 16 amino acids. The ends lost 7 bases at V and 6 bases at J; junction bases unmatched: 14. The CDR3 here is CASNPYRGRWSGELFF. In DNA form, the CDR3 reads TGTGCCAGCAACCCTTACAGGGGAAGGTGGTCCGGGGAGCTGTTTTTT.

In regard to this clone: At one boundary the junction diverges from the germline segment, which might be a read error. V gene TRBV7-7 combines with J gene TRBJ1-5, with a tentative D call TRBD1 (5 bases). The CDR3 has 15 amino acids. Germline CDR1 SSHAT, CDR2 FNYEAQ (reference sequence). As DNA, the CDR3 is TGTGCTAGCAGCTCCACCCCGGGGGGATATCAGCCCCAGCATTTT. Translating gives CASSSTPGGYQPQHF.

Concerning this clone: At one boundary the junction diverges from the germline segment, which might be a read error. The rearrangement uses TRBV2 and TRBJ2-1; TRBD2 matches at 8 bases. The CDR3 has 15 residues. CDR1 and CDR2 from the germline V gene are SNHLY and FYNNEI. The CDR3 here is CASSEGRGVHNEQFF. The CDR3 DNA reads as TGTGCCAGCAGTGAGGGGCGGGGGGTCCACAACGAGCAGTTCTTC.

The J gene is TRBJ1-2, the V gene TRBV19; D is undetermined. Germline CDR1 is LNHDA and CDR2 is SQIVND (reference sequence). The V and J ends lost 1 base and 2 bases respectively, with 8 bases between them. The CDR3 loop spans 14 amino acids. The CDR3 loop reads CASSIVKINYGYTF. The CDR3 DNA reads as TGTGCCAGTAGTATAGTCAAGATAAACTATGGCTACACCTTC.

The V gene is TRBV7-6, the J gene TRBJ2-5, with TRBD2 matching 13 bases. Germline-derived CDR1 and CDR2 are SGHVS and FNYEAQ. The CDR3 is 18 amino acids. V dropped 1 base and J dropped 5; count of bases not matched to a gene: 10. CDR3 DNA sequence: TGTGCCAGCAGCTTAGTGGGACCGACTAGCGGGGGGTTCGAGACCCAGTACTTC. It codes for CASSLVGPTSGGFETQYF. The full variable domain, in which reference TRBV7-6 and TRBJ2-5 provide the parts outside the CDR3, is GAGVSQSPRYKVTKRGQDVALRCDPISGHVSLYWYRQALGQGPEFLTYFNYEAQQDKSGLPNDRFSAERPEGSISTLTIQRTEQRDSAMYRCASSLVGPTSGGFETQYFGPGTRLLVL.